Listed below are T cell receptor beta chains from one sample, sequenced in a study of T cell responses to AZD1222 COVID-19 vaccine. Libraries were prepared by immunoSEQ multiplex PCR; TCRdb keeps only in-frame clonotypes and omits some of them. The table records 150,000 to 200,000 clones, roughly 90% of them present only once. Sample: peripheral blood, taken 28 days after the second AZD1222 dose. The receptors come from an adult who received the AZD1222 COVID-19 vaccine. Each CDR3 is given with its conserved first and last residue. D genes are given only for firm matches. Rows may omit the clone size; those that give it use once, few, many or a size class.

cdr3_length	d_call	clone_size	j_call	v_call	cdr3_nt	cdr3_aa
13	.	.	TRBJ2-1	TRBV5-1	TGCGCCAGCAGCTTGTTGGGGGACAATGAGCAGTTCTTC	CASSLLGDNEQFF
13	.	.	TRBJ2-7	TRBV9	TGTGCCAGCAGCGTAGATGTCTACGGAGAGCAGTACTTC	CASSVDVYGEQYF
16	TRBD2	once	TRBJ2-3	TRBV7-6	TGTGCCAGCAGCTTAGGGACTAGCGGGAGCACAGATACGCAGTATTTT	CASSLGTSGSTDTQYF
12	.	.	TRBJ2-7	TRBV7-9	TGTGCCAGCAGCTACGAGACCTACGAGCAGTACTTC	CASSYETYEQYF
15	.	.	TRBJ1-5	TRBV9	TGTGCCAGCAGCGTAGGGGGCGCTTTAAGCCAGCCCCAGCATTTT	CASSVGGALSQPQHF
15	.	.	TRBJ2-7	TRBV5-4	TGTGCCAGCAGCCCCCCATCGGCGGCCCCCTACGAGCAGTACTTC	CASSPPSAAPYEQYF
15	TRBD1	.	TRBJ1-1	TRBV6-6	TGTGCCAGCAGACGACCTACAGGGGAGAACACTGAAGCTTTCTTT	CASRRPTGENTEAFF
13	.	.	TRBJ1-3	TRBV12-3/TRBV12-4	TGTGCCAGCAGTCACCCGTCTGGAAACACCATATATTTT	CASSHPSGNTIYF
16	.	.	TRBJ2-2	TRBV7-2	TGTGCCAGCAGCGACCGGGGAAAGGGGAACACCGGGGAGCTGTTTTTT	CASSDRGKGNTGELFF
16	TRBD1	.	TRBJ1-4	TRBV28	TGTGCCAGCAGTTTACCACGACAGGGGGTACGTGAAAAACTGTTTTTT	CASSLPRQGVREKLFF
14	TRBD1	.	TRBJ1-2	TRBV5-1	TGCGCCAGCAGCTTGACACAGGGGAGCTATGGCTACACCTTC	CASSLTQGSYGYTF
14	TRBD1	.	TRBJ1-1	TRBV29-1	TGCAGCGCCCGGGACAGGGGATTGAACACTGAAGCTTTCTTT	CSARDRGLNTEAFF
14	.	once	TRBJ2-7	TRBV9	TGTGCCAGCAGCGTTCACGGGGATTCCTACGAGCAGTACTTC	CASSVHGDSYEQYF
12	.	.	TRBJ1-2	TRBV7-2	TGTGCCAGCAGCTTACGGGACGATGGCTACACCTTC	CASSLRDDGYTF
15	.	.	TRBJ2-3	TRBV2	TGTGCCAGCAGTGAACAAAGCACTAGCACAGATACGCAGTATTTT	CASSEQSTSTDTQYF
16	TRBD2	.	TRBJ2-2	TRBV6-5	TGTGCCAGCAGTTACAGTAGCGGGAGGGCCGCCGGGGAGCTGTTTTTT	CASSYSSGRAAGELFF
13	.	.	TRBJ1-3	TRBV24-1	TGTGCCACCAGTGACCCCGGGGGAAACACCATATATTTT	CATSDPGGNTIYF